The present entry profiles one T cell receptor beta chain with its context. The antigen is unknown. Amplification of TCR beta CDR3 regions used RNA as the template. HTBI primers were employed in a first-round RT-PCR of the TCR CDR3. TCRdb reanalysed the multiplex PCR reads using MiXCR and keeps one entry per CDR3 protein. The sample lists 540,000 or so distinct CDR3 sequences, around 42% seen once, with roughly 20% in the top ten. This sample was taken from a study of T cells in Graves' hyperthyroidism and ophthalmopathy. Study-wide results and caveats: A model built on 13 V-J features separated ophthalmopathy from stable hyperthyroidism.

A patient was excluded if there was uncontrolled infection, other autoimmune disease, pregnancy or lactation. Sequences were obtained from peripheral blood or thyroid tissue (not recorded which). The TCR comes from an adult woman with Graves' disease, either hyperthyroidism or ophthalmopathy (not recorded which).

The chain's CDR3 is CSARVEGGAPYGYTF. CDR3 bases: TGCAGTGCTAGAGTCGAGGGGGGCGCTCCCTATGGCTACACCTTC. V usage is TRBV20-1 and J usage is TRBJ1-2; TRBD1 is a possible D gene (6 bases). Germline V gene sequence: CDR1 DFQATT, CDR2 SNEGSKA (reference sequence). CDR3 length equals 15 residues. Trimming took off 1 base at V and 4 bases at J, with 16 bases between the two ends.